This T cell receptor (beta chain) comes out of a study of blood T cell repertoires in COVID-19. As for the study in general: The analysed material was cDNA or gDNA that came from T cells, B-cell-depleted T cells, or PBMCs.

CDR3 length: 16 residues. Trimming cost V 3 bases and J 5 bases; bases outside gene matches: 10. The germline gives CDR1 SGHRS, CDR2 YFSETQ. Clones were sequenced by immunoSEQ multiplex PCR, and TCRdb holds only the in-frame ones, with some missing. The sample lists approximately 330,000 clones, about 87% occurring once. The sample taken for sequencing was peripheral blood. This chain connects TRBV5-1 to TRBJ2-2; 7 bases are shared with TRBD2. The receptor's source is a man aged 25 to 40 with COVID-19, enrolled during active disease. CDR3 bases: TGCGCCAGCAGCTCCCTAGCGGACTTAAGGACCGGGGAGCTGTTTTTT. This encodes CASSSLADLRTGELFF.